This T cell receptor beta chain was sequenced during a study of CD8 T cell repertoires and HIV-1 epitope variants. The CDR3 runs to 15 residues. Trimming shortened V by 4 bases and J by 3 bases, and 17 bases separated the two germline ends. From germline, CDR1 is SGHRS and CDR2 YFSETQ. Generated by immunoSEQ multiplex PCR, the TCRdb table keeps only in-frame clones and is missing some. The top ten clones hold approximately 42% of a sample with approximately 3,100 clones, 73% of them seen once. Details on this clone: The antigen is not known.

The genes are TRBV5-1 and TRBJ2-7, with D perhaps given as TRBD1 or TRBD2 (5 bases each). This clonotype originated in a male donor with HIV. The sequenced material came from cultured CD8+ T cells derived from PBMCs. The CDR3 reads CASSAERDGVYEQYF. DNA for the CDR3: TGCGCCAGCAGCGCGGAACGGGACGGAGTCTACGAGCAGTACTTC.